The rows below give T cell receptor beta chains drawn from one sample of a study of cytomegalovirus exposure and HLA in healthy donors. Generated by immunoSEQ multiplex PCR, the TCRdb table keeps only in-frame clones and is missing some. The table records some 90,000 clones, 60% to 75% of them present only once. The specimen sequenced was PBMCs. The receptor set was obtained from a female donor in good health and CMV-seropositive. Each CDR3 is given with its conserved first and last residue. Each record gives: V gene, J gene, D gene, clone size, CDR3 DNA, CDR3 protein. D genes are given only for firm matches. Clone sizes are given selectively: once, few, many, or a class where the clone is expanded.

v_call: TRBV4-2; j_call: TRBJ1-1; d_call: TRBD1; clone_size: NA; cdr3_nt: TGTGCCAGCAGCCAAACATATGGACAGGGGAATCGGGCGACTTTCTTT; cdr3_aa: CASSQTYGQGNRATFF
v_call: TRBV6-5; j_call: TRBJ2-3; d_call: NA; clone_size: NA; cdr3_nt: TGTGCCGCGGGGGCGGGAGATACGCAGTATTTT; cdr3_aa: CAAGAGDTQYF
v_call: TRBV29-1; j_call: TRBJ1-2; d_call: TRBD1; clone_size: NA; cdr3_nt: TGCAGCGTTGCGGCGGGCGACAGGGGTGGTTATGGCTACACCTTC; cdr3_aa: CSVAAGDRGGYGYTF
v_call: TRBV7-3; j_call: TRBJ2-1; d_call: TRBD2; clone_size: few; cdr3_nt: TGTGCCAGCAGCCCAGGACTAGCCCTCCGCCATGAGCAGTTCTTC; cdr3_aa: CASSPGLALRHEQFF
v_call: TRBV9; j_call: TRBJ2-7; d_call: NA; clone_size: NA; cdr3_nt: TGTGCCAGCAGCGTAGAGGGGGGGGACAGGTTCCCCTACGAGCAGTACTTC; cdr3_aa: CASSVEGGDRFPYEQYF
v_call: TRBV5-1; j_call: TRBJ2-5; d_call: NA; clone_size: NA; cdr3_nt: TGCGCCAGCAGCTTGGCCGTAACCGGGTGGGAGACCCAGTACTTC; cdr3_aa: CASSLAVTGWETQYF
v_call: TRBV5-1; j_call: TRBJ1-3; d_call: NA; clone_size: NA; cdr3_nt: TGCGCCAGCAGCTTGGAAGGGACTCCGCCAGACACCATATATTTT; cdr3_aa: CASSLEGTPPDTIYF
v_call: TRBV25-1; j_call: TRBJ2-7; d_call: TRBD2; clone_size: NA; cdr3_nt: TGTGCCAGCAGTGAACGCGGGAGCTCCTACGAGCAGTACTTC; cdr3_aa: CASSERGSSYEQYF
v_call: TRBV4-3; j_call: TRBJ2-3; d_call: NA; clone_size: NA; cdr3_nt: TGCGCCAGCAGCCCCGGAGATACGCAGTATTTT; cdr3_aa: CASSPGDTQYF
v_call: TRBV25-1; j_call: TRBJ1-4; d_call: NA; clone_size: NA; cdr3_nt: TGTGCCAGCAGCGTTACTAATGAAAAACTGTTTTTT; cdr3_aa: CASSVTNEKLFF
v_call: TRBV15; j_call: TRBJ2-2; d_call: TRBD1; clone_size: NA; cdr3_nt: TGTGCCACCAGCAGAGCAGGGACAGGGGGCCGGGAGCTGTTTTTT; cdr3_aa: CATSRAGTGGRELFF
v_call: TRBV30; j_call: TRBJ2-2; d_call: NA; clone_size: NA; cdr3_nt: TGTGCCTGGAGTGTAGGCAGGGTGCCCGGGGAGCTGTTTTTT; cdr3_aa: CAWSVGRVPGELFF
v_call: TRBV9; j_call: TRBJ2-1; d_call: TRBD2; clone_size: NA; cdr3_nt: TGTGCCAGCAGCGTAGGCGAGGGACTAGCGTGGGATGAGCAGTTCTTC; cdr3_aa: CASSVGEGLAWDEQFF
v_call: TRBV28; j_call: TRBJ2-5; d_call: NA; clone_size: NA; cdr3_nt: TGTGCCAGCAGCCCCGACCCGGGTGAGACCCAGTACTTC; cdr3_aa: CASSPDPGETQYF
v_call: TRBV9; j_call: TRBJ2-3; d_call: NA; clone_size: few; cdr3_nt: TGTGCCAGCAGCGTAGGGGTTAGCAATGCAGATACGCAGTATTTT; cdr3_aa: CASSVGVSNADTQYF
v_call: TRBV5-1; j_call: TRBJ2-3; d_call: TRBD1; clone_size: NA; cdr3_nt: TGCGCCAGCAGCGATCCCGGGACAGGAAGCACAGATACGCAGTATTTT; cdr3_aa: CASSDPGTGSTDTQYF
v_call: TRBV29-1; j_call: TRBJ2-2; d_call: NA; clone_size: NA; cdr3_nt: TGCAGCGTTGACAGGGAAAACACCGGGGAGCTGTTTTTT; cdr3_aa: CSVDRENTGELFF
v_call: TRBV4-1; j_call: TRBJ2-1; d_call: NA; clone_size: NA; cdr3_nt: TGCGCCAGCAGCCAAGAGTTTGGGACTCCTTCTCGGAATGAGCAGTTCTTC; cdr3_aa: CASSQEFGTPSRNEQFF
v_call: TRBV7-9; j_call: TRBJ1-1; d_call: TRBD1; clone_size: few; cdr3_nt: TGTGCCAGCAGCCTCAGGGGGACAGGAAACACTGAAGCTTTCTTT; cdr3_aa: CASSLRGTGNTEAFF
v_call: TRBV18; j_call: TRBJ2-5; d_call: TRBD2; clone_size: NA; cdr3_nt: TGTGCCAGCTCTACTGCTAGCGGGCGACAAGAGACCCAGTACTTC; cdr3_aa: CASSTASGRQETQYF
v_call: TRBV28; j_call: TRBJ2-7; d_call: TRBD2; clone_size: NA; cdr3_nt: TGTGCCAGCGGGCTAGCGGGAATGTACGAGCAGTACTTC; cdr3_aa: CASGLAGMYEQYF
v_call: TRBV6-4; j_call: TRBJ1-4; d_call: TRBD1; clone_size: NA; cdr3_nt: TGTGCCAGCAGTTACACAGGGGCAACTAATGAAAAACTGTTTTTT; cdr3_aa: CASSYTGATNEKLFF
v_call: TRBV6-5; j_call: TRBJ2-7; d_call: NA; clone_size: NA; cdr3_nt: TGTGCCAGCAGTTACGATACGGGACACTTCTACGAGCAGTACTTC; cdr3_aa: CASSYDTGHFYEQYF
v_call: TRBV5-6; j_call: TRBJ1-2; d_call: NA; clone_size: NA; cdr3_nt: TGTGCCAGCAGCTTGGACTTTGGTGGCTACACCTTC; cdr3_aa: CASSLDFGGYTF
v_call: TRBV4-2; j_call: TRBJ2-1; d_call: TRBD1; clone_size: NA; cdr3_nt: TGTGCCAGCAGTCAGGGACAGGTCAGCTCCTACAATGAGCAGTTCTTC; cdr3_aa: CASSQGQVSSYNEQFF
v_call: TRBV2; j_call: TRBJ2-2; d_call: NA; clone_size: NA; cdr3_nt: TGTGCCACCCGGGGGAATCGGGACACCGGGGAGCTGTTTTTT; cdr3_aa: CATRGNRDTGELFF
v_call: TRBV29-1; j_call: TRBJ1-2; d_call: NA; clone_size: NA; cdr3_nt: TGCAGCGTTGGGGGAGGGGTTGGCTACACCTTC; cdr3_aa: CSVGGGVGYTF
v_call: TRBV4-3; j_call: TRBJ2-7; d_call: NA; clone_size: NA; cdr3_nt: TGCGCCAGCAGCCAAGACAGGACCTACGAGCAGTACTTC; cdr3_aa: CASSQDRTYEQYF
v_call: TRBV6-5; j_call: TRBJ2-1; d_call: NA; clone_size: NA; cdr3_nt: TGTGCCAGCAGCCAACACAGCAATGAGCAGTTCTTC; cdr3_aa: CASSQHSNEQFF
v_call: TRBV15; j_call: TRBJ1-4; d_call: NA; clone_size: NA; cdr3_nt: TGTGCCACCAGCAGAGATCCCGAAGGTAGCAGTCTGTTTTTT; cdr3_aa: CATSRDPEGSSLFF
v_call: TRBV2; j_call: TRBJ2-7; d_call: TRBD1; clone_size: NA; cdr3_nt: TGTGCCAGCAGTTTGGGACAGGGATCCTACGAGCAGTACTTC; cdr3_aa: CASSLGQGSYEQYF
v_call: TRBV30; j_call: TRBJ1-2; d_call: TRBD1; clone_size: NA; cdr3_nt: TGTGCCTGGAGTGGAGAGACAGGGGGCTATGGCTACACCTTC; cdr3_aa: CAWSGETGGYGYTF
v_call: TRBV6-1; j_call: TRBJ2-2; d_call: NA; clone_size: NA; cdr3_nt: TGTGCCAGCAGTGAAGCGGTCGGGACCGGGGAGCTGTTTTTT; cdr3_aa: CASSEAVGTGELFF
v_call: TRBV30; j_call: TRBJ1-5; d_call: NA; clone_size: NA; cdr3_nt: TGTGCCTGGAGTGTACGGGGGGCTAGCAATCAGCCCCAGCATTTT; cdr3_aa: CAWSVRGASNQPQHF
v_call: TRBV7-2; j_call: TRBJ2-7; d_call: TRBD1; clone_size: NA; cdr3_nt: TGTGCCAGCAGCTTCGCGGGACAGGCGAGCGAGCAGTACTTC; cdr3_aa: CASSFAGQASEQYF
v_call: TRBV7-2; j_call: TRBJ2-1; d_call: NA; clone_size: NA; cdr3_nt: TGTGCCAGCAGCCCGACAGGACTGAGCTCCTACAATGAGCAGTTCTTC; cdr3_aa: CASSPTGLSSYNEQFF
v_call: TRBV25-1; j_call: TRBJ2-7; d_call: TRBD2; clone_size: NA; cdr3_nt: TGTGCCAGCAGAAAGACTAGCGGGGGCTCTAACTACGAGCAGTACTTC; cdr3_aa: CASRKTSGGSNYEQYF
v_call: TRBV30; j_call: TRBJ2-7; d_call: TRBD1; clone_size: NA; cdr3_nt: TGTGCCTGGGTGGGACAGGGCGGCGACGAGCAGTACTTC; cdr3_aa: CAWVGQGGDEQYF
v_call: TRBV29-1; j_call: TRBJ1-2; d_call: TRBD1; clone_size: NA; cdr3_nt: TGCAGCGTTGAAGTCTTCCTCCGGGACAGGGGGCTTCCTGCCTATGGCTACACCTTC; cdr3_aa: CSVEVFLRDRGLPAYGYTF
v_call: TRBV29-1; j_call: TRBJ1-2; d_call: NA; clone_size: few; cdr3_nt: TGCAGCGTCCACCACCCCGCCTCGCGAGGCTACACCTTC; cdr3_aa: CSVHHPASRGYTF
v_call: TRBV5-1; j_call: TRBJ2-5; d_call: TRBD2; clone_size: once; cdr3_nt: TGCGCCAGCAGCTTGGCCCCAGCGGGGGGAGGAGAGACCCAGTACTTC; cdr3_aa: CASSLAPAGGGETQYF
v_call: TRBV27; j_call: TRBJ2-3; d_call: TRBD2; clone_size: few; cdr3_nt: TGTGCCAGCAGTCCCTTGAGTTCTGGCGGGAGATTAGGAAGCACAGATACGCAGTATTTT; cdr3_aa: CASSPLSSGGRLGSTDTQYF
v_call: TRBV28; j_call: TRBJ2-1; d_call: NA; clone_size: NA; cdr3_nt: TGTGCCAGCAGTTTTCACGGGAGCTCCTACAATGAGCAGTTCTTC; cdr3_aa: CASSFHGSSYNEQFF
v_call: TRBV9; j_call: TRBJ2-7; d_call: TRBD2; clone_size: NA; cdr3_nt: TGTGCCAGCAGCCCCCTGGCTAGCGGGACCTACGAGCAGTACTTC; cdr3_aa: CASSPLASGTYEQYF
v_call: TRBV2; j_call: TRBJ1-1; d_call: TRBD1; clone_size: NA; cdr3_nt: TGTGCCAGCAGTGCCCGGGACAGGGGGGGGACTGAAGCTTTCTTT; cdr3_aa: CASSARDRGGTEAFF
v_call: TRBV18; j_call: TRBJ2-2; d_call: NA; clone_size: NA; cdr3_nt: TGTGCCAGCTCACCACTGCTGGAGACCGGGGAGCTGTTTTTT; cdr3_aa: CASSPLLETGELFF
v_call: TRBV5-1; j_call: TRBJ2-5; d_call: TRBD2; clone_size: NA; cdr3_nt: TGCGCCAGCAGCGGGGAGGGGAAAGAGACCCAGTACTTC; cdr3_aa: CASSGEGKETQYF
v_call: TRBV10-2; j_call: TRBJ1-1; d_call: NA; clone_size: NA; cdr3_nt: TGCGCCAGCAGTGGACTTTCGGGAGTCTTCGAACCCACTGAAGCTTTCTTT; cdr3_aa: CASSGLSGVFEPTEAFF
v_call: TRBV12-1; j_call: TRBJ2-7; d_call: NA; clone_size: once; cdr3_nt: TGTGCCAGCCGGGACAGCATTAAGGATCCCCCCTACGAGCAGTACTTC; cdr3_aa: CASRDSIKDPPYEQYF
v_call: TRBV7-2; j_call: TRBJ2-3; d_call: NA; clone_size: NA; cdr3_nt: TGTGCCAGCAGCTTCAATAAATTGACTGGAGATACGCAGTATTTT; cdr3_aa: CASSFNKLTGDTQYF
v_call: TRBV7-2; j_call: TRBJ1-2; d_call: NA; clone_size: NA; cdr3_nt: TGTGCCAGCAGCTTCGGCGCCCTAGATGGCTACACCTTC; cdr3_aa: CASSFGALDGYTF
v_call: TRBV4-1; j_call: TRBJ2-3; d_call: TRBD2; clone_size: once; cdr3_nt: TGCGCCAGCAGCCAGATAGCGGGAGGCCCTACCACAGATACGCAGTATTTT; cdr3_aa: CASSQIAGGPTTDTQYF
v_call: TRBV30; j_call: TRBJ1-5; d_call: NA; clone_size: once; cdr3_nt: TGTGCCTGGAGTCCGGGGGGCAATCAGCCCCAGCATTTT; cdr3_aa: CAWSPGGNQPQHF